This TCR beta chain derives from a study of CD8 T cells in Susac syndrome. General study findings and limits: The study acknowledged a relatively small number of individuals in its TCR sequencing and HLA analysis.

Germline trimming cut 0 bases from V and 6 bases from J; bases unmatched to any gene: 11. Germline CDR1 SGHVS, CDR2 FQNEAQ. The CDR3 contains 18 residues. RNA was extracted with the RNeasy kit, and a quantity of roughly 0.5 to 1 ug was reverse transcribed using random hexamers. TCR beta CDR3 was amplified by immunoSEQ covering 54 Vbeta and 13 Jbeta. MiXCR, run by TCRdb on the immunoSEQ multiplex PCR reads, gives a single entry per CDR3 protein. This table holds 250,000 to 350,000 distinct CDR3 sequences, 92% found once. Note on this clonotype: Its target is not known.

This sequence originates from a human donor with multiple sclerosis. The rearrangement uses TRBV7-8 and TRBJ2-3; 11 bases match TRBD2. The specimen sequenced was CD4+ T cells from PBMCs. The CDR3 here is CASSLALRLAGHTDTQYF. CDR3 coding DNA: TGTGCCAGCAGCTTAGCCCTGAGACTAGCGGGGCACACGGATACGCAGTATTTT. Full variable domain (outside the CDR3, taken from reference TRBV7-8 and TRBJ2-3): GAGVSQSPRYKVAKRGQDVALRCDPISGHVSLFWYQQALGQGPEFLTYFQNEAQLDKSGLPSDRFFAERPEGSVSTLKIQRTQQEDSAVYLCASSLALRLAGHTDTQYFGPGTRLTVL.